The 13 T cell receptor beta chains below come from one sample, sequenced in a study of blood T cells in healthy people across ages. Through a sample-barcoded 5' primer and a J-beta primer mix, a second PCR was run for roughly 6 to 11 cycles. TCRdb processed the 5' RACE reads anew with MiXCR; each CDR3 protein has one entry. The data hold approximately 730,000 distinct CDR3 sequences, with about 55% observed a single time. The specimen was blood. The receptor set was obtained from an elderly man in good health.

V gene TRBV13 combines with J gene TRBJ2-7, with a weak D call TRBD2 (6 bases). The CDR3 runs 16 residues. V was cut by 2 bases and J by 4 bases, with 18 bases left in between. Looked up from germline, CDR1 is PRHDT and CDR2 is FYEKMQ (reference sequence). The CDR3 region is CASSLRPGEVRYEQYF. CDR3 nucleotide sequence: TGTGCCAGCAGCTTAAGGCCGGGGGAGGTCAGGTACGAGCAGTACTTC. The whole variable domain, filled in from reference TRBV13 and TRBJ2-7, reads AAGVIQSPRHLIKEKRETATLKCYPIPRHDTVYWYQQGPGQDPQFLISFYEKMQSDKGSIPDRFSAQQFSDYHSELNMSSLELGDSALYFCASSLRPGEVRYEQYFGPGTRLTVT.

This clonotype appeared a few times. The chain carries TRBV29-1 and TRBJ2-3, with TRBD2 identical over 13 bases. CDR1 is SQVTM and CDR2 is ANQGSEA in the germline V gene. V lost 2 bases, J lost 14 bases, and 13 bases stayed unmatched. The CDR3 loop spans 15 amino acids. This chain's CDR3 is CSVERTSGSYRYAYF. The CDR3 DNA sequence: TGCAGCGTTGAACGGACTAGCGGGAGTTACAGATACGCGTATTTT.

This clonotype was seen only a few times. V usage is TRBV12-3 or TRBV12-4 and J usage is TRBJ2-1, with 11 positions matching TRBD2. V shed 4 bases and J 9 bases; nucleotides not matched to a gene: 8. There are 15 residues in the CDR3. CDR3: CASSSTSGSIREQFF. In DNA, the CDR3 is TGTGCCAGCAGTTCCACTAGCGGGAGTATTCGTGAGCAGTTCTTC.

The chain joins TRBV6-6 to TRBJ1-3; D might be TRBD1 (5 bases). Trimming took off 2 bases at V and 2 bases at J, with 16 bases between the two ends. This CDR3 is 17 amino acids long. In germline, CDR1 is MNHNY, CDR2 SVGAGI (reference sequence). The DNA for the CDR3 is TGTGCCAGCAGTTACAAATGGGAGGGGAAGGCTGGAAACACCATATATTTT. Protein sequence: CASSYKWEGKAGNTIYF.

In this sample, this clonotype turned up many times. The CDR3 protein is CASSPRGGSYEQYF. The CDR3 nucleotides are TGTGCCAGCAGCCCCCGCGGAGGGTCGTACGAGCAGTACTTC. The V and J genes are TRBV11-3 and TRBJ2-7; TRBD2 might be the D (6 bases). V shed 5 bases and J shed 4 bases, with 15 bases lying between them. Germline V lookup: CDR1 SGHNT, CDR2 YENEEA. There are 14 residues in the CDR3.

The V call is TRBV7-9, the J call TRBJ2-3; D is unresolved. Trimming removed 2 bases from V and 4 bases from J, with 7 bases in between. Germline V gene data show CDR1 as SEHNR and CDR2 as FQNEAQ (reference sequence). The CDR3 consists of 13 residues. The CDR3 nucleotides read TGTGCCAGCAGCTTACTCCCCTCAGATACGCAGTATTTT. It specifies CASSLLPSDTQYF.

The chain is built from TRBV5-1 and TRBJ2-1; 9 positions match TRBD1. With 4 bases clipped from V and 1 base from J, the junction kept 6 bases outside the gene matches. This CDR3 is built from 16 residues. Germline lookup yields CDR1 SGHRS and CDR2 YFSETQ. The CDR3, as DNA: TGCGCCAGCAGCACCTTGGACAGGGGATCCTACAATGAGCAGTTCTTC. It translates to CASSTLDRGSYNEQFF.

The rearrangement joins TRBV20-1 to TRBJ1-2, with D unresolved. V gave up 5 bases and J gave up 0 bases, with 13 bases separating them. Germline CDR1 and CDR2: DFQATT and SNEGSKA (reference sequence). The length of the CDR3 is 14 residues. DNA for the CDR3: TGCAGTGCTCGAGGCTACAGCTCTAACTATGGCTACACCTTC. It yields the protein CSARGYSSNYGYTF.

CDR3 amino acids: CASSGSGVVLEKLFF. The CDR3 DNA sequence: TGTGCCAGCAGTGGCTCAGGGGTGGTTCTTGAAAAACTGTTTTTT. The chain uses TRBV12-3 or TRBV12-4 and TRBJ1-4, with D maybe TRBD1 (6 bases). With 5 bases removed from V and 7 bases from J, the gap between germline ends came to 17 bases. The CDR3 is made up of 15 amino acids.

The rearrangement joins TRBV21-1 to TRBJ1-5; the listed D gene, TRBD1, was not tested against the DNA. TRBV21-1 is an annotated pseudogene. The CDR3 consists of 17 residues. CDR3 amino acids: CASSKDLTGQDNQPQHF. DNA of the CDR3: TGTGCCAGCAGCAAAGACCTTACGGGACAAGATAATCAGCCCCAGCATTTT.

This CDR3 reads CASIPPGTTTQQYF. The CDR3, as DNA: TGTGCCAGCATCCCACCAGGGACAACGACCCAGCAGTACTTC. The chain joins TRBV6-5 to TRBJ2-5; possibly TRBD1 for D (6 bases). V was clipped by 7 bases and J by 11 bases, with 23 bases between them. CDR3 length: 14 amino acids. Germline loops: CDR1 MNHEY, CDR2 SVGAGI.

This sequence joins TRBV28 and TRBJ2-5; 9 positions match TRBD2. Losses at the gene ends were 5 bases for V and 13 bases for J; bases not matched to a gene: 14. The CDR3 totals 14 residues. Germline V gene sequence: CDR1 MDHEN, CDR2 SYDVKM. CDR3: CASSLQGIAGEVYF. CDR3 DNA sequence: TGTGCCAGCAGTCTCCAGGGCATAGCGGGAGAGGTGTACTTC.

The CDR3 region has the DNA TGCAGTGCTGCGCGGCAGCCAAAAAGTATTCAGTACTTC. Translation gives CSAARQPKSIQYF. The chain couples TRBV20-1 to TRBJ2-4; D unresolved. The CDR3 sequence is 13 residues long. Germline V gene sequence: CDR1 DFQATT, CDR2 SNEGSKA (reference sequence). V was shortened by 5 bases and J by 10 bases, with 18 bases between the two germline ends.